Sequencing of this T cell receptor (beta chain) was carried out in a study of Ad26.COV2.S vaccination and SARS-CoV-2 variants. CDR3 length equals 11 residues. The V gene lost 5 bases and the J gene lost 3 bases, with 8 bases spanning the gap. The germline gives CDR1 SQVTM, CDR2 ANQGSEA. Stated treatment: some 20 received Ad26.COV2.S at low or high dose, single or two shots; about five received placebo; per-sample allocation not given. Day 63 after the first vaccine or placebo injection was the time point for sampling. Assay used: immunoSEQ multiplex PCR; TCRdb lists only in-frame clones, some missing. The sample yields 400,000 to 450,000 clones, about 93% seen once.

The sequences come from peripheral blood, collected in a trial of Ad26.COV2.S vaccine versus placebo. This TCR derives from a person between 18 and 60 years old who received the Ad26.COV2.S COVID-19 vaccine or a placebo. The V call is TRBV29-1, the J call TRBJ2-7; perhaps TRBD1 as D (6 bases). For the CDR3, the DNA is TGCAGCGTTCAGGGGCTCTACGAGCAGTACTTC. Translating gives CSVQGLYEQYF.